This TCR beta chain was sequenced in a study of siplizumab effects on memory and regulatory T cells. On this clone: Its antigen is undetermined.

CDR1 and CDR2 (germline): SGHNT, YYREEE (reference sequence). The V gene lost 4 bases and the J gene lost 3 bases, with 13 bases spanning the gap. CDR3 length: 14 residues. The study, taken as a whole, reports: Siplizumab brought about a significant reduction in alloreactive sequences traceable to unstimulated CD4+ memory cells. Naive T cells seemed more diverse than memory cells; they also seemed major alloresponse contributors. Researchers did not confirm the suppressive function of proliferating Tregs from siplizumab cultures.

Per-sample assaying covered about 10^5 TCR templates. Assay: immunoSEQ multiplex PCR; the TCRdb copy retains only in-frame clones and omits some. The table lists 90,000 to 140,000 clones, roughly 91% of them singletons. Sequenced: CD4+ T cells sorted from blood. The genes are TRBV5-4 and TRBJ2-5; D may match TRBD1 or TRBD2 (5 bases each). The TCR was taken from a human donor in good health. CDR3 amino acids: CASSPGTDEETQYF. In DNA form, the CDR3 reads TGTGCCAGCAGCCCAGGGACCGACGAAGAGACCCAGTACTTC. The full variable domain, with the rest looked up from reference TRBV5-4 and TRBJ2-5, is ETGVTQSPTHLIKTRGQQVTLRCSSQSGHNTVSWYQQALGQGPQFIFQYYREEENGRGNFPPRFSGLQFPNYSSELNVNALELDDSALYLCASSPGTDEETQYFGPGTRLLVL.